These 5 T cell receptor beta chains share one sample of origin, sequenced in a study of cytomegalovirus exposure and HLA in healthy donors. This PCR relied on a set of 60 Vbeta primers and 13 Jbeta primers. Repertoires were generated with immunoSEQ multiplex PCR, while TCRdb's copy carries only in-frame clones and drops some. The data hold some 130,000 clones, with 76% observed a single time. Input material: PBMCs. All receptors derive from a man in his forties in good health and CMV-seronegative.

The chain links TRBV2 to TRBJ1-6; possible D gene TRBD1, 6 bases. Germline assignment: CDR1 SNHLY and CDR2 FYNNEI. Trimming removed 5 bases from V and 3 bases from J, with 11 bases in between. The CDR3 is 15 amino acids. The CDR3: CASSQRTVYNSPLHF. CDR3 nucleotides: TGTGCCAGCAGTCAAAGGACAGTCTATAATTCACCCCTCCACTTT.

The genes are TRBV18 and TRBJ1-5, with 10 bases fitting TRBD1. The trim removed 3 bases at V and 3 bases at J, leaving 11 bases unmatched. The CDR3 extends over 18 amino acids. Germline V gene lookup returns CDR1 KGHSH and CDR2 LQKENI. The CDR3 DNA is TGTGCCAGCTCACCCCTCGCCGGGACAGGGGACCCCAATCAGCCCCAGCATTTT. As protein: CASSPLAGTGDPNQPQHF.

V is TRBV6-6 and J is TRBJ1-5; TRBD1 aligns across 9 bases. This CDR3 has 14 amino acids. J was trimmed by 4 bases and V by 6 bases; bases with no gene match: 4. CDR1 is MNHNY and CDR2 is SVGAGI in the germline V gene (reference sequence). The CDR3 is CASSRDRANQPQHF. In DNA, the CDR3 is TGTGCCAGCAGCCGGGACAGGGCTAATCAGCCCCAGCATTTT.

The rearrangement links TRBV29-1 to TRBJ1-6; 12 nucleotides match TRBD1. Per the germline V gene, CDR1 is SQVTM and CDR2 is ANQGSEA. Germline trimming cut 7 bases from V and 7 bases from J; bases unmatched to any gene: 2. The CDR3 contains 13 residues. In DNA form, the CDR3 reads TGCAGCGCGGGACAGGGGGCGAATTCACCCCTCCACTTT. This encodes CSAGQGANSPLHF.

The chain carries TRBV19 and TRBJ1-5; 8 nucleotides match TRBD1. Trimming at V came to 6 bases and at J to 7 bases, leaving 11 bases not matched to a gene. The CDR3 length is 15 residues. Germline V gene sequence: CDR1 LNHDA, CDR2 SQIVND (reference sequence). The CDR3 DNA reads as TGTGCCAGTAGCGTTCGACAGGGGATGAGGCAGCCCCAGCATTTT. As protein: CASSVRQGMRQPQHF.